This T cell receptor (beta chain) was observed in a study of shared T cell receptors in the human thymus. The J segment lost 0 bases and the V segment lost 1 base, leaving 8 bases of the junction unmatched. The CDR3 covers 17 residues. Germline lookup yields CDR1 LNHNV and CDR2 YYDKDF (reference sequence). Assay: immunoSEQ multiplex PCR; the TCRdb copy retains only in-frame clones and omits some. The sample holds hundreds of thousands of clones, around 87% seen once. This sample was shared with a second study, whose subject was human thymus T cells. That work adds: Corrective surgery for congenital heart defects was being performed on the healthy Finnish infants who served as donors. Resections were taken during corrective heart surgery, and the thymus tissue came from these.

The source of this sequence is a boy less than two years old with a congenital heart defect. The rearrangement joins TRBV15 to TRBJ1-1; the match to TRBD1 covers 7 bases. The sample comprised thymocytes. CDR3 DNA: TGTGCCACCAGCAGAGTGCCGACAGGGCGGCTGAACACTGAAGCTTTCTTT. Translated: CATSRVPTGRLNTEAFF.